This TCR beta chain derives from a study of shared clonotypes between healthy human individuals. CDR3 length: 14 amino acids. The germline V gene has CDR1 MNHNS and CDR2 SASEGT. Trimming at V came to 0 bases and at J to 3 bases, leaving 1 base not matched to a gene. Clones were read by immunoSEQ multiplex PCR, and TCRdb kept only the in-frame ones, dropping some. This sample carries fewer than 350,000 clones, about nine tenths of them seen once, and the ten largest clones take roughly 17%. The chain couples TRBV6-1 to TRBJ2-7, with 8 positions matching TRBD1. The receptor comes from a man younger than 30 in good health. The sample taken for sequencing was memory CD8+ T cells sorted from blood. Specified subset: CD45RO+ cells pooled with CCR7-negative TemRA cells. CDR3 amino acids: CASSEAGTGYEQYF. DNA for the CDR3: TGTGCCAGCAGTGAAGCGGGGACAGGCTACGAGCAGTACTTC.